These 19 T cell receptor beta chains originate from one sample sequenced in a study of blood T cell repertoires in COVID-19. The assay was immunoSEQ multiplex PCR, and TCRdb's table has in-frame clones only and misses some. Found here are 100,000 to 150,000 clones, over 75% of them singletons; the top ten hold about 9.6%. Material: peripheral blood. Receptors originate from a middle-aged man with active or convalescent COVID-19.

This chain joins TRBV7-2 and TRBJ1-5, with D unresolved. There are 14 residues in the CDR3. CDR1 and CDR2 from the germline V gene are SGHTA and FQGNSA. Trimming stripped 2 bases from V and 0 bases from J, with 5 bases between. CDR3 coding DNA: TGTGCCAGCAGCTTATCAGATAGCAATCAGCCCCAGCATTTT. Translation gives CASSLSDSNQPQHF. Using reference TRBV7-2 and TRBJ1-5 for the parts outside the CDR3, the full variable domain is GAGVSQSPSNKVTEKGKDVELRCDPISGHTALYWYRQSLGQGLEFLIYFQGNSAPDKSGLPSDRFSAERTGGSVSTLTIQRTQQEDSAVYLCASSLSDSNQPQHFGDGTRLSIL.

The chain couples TRBV5-1 to TRBJ2-3; 14 bases are shared with TRBD2. The germline CDR1 and CDR2 sequences are SGHRS and YFSETQ. The V gene end was trimmed by 5 bases and the J gene end by 0 bases; junction bases not matched to a gene: 8. CDR3 length: 18 amino acids. CDR3 DNA: TGCGCCAGCAGGAGGACTAGCGGGGGGAGCCCTAGCACAGATACGCAGTATTTT. It codes for CASRRTSGGSPSTDTQYF. Complete variable domain (other parts from reference TRBV5-1 and TRBJ2-3): KAGVTQTPRYLIKTRGQQVTLSCSPISGHRSVSWYQQTPGQGLQFLFEYFSETQRNKGNFPGRFSGRQFSNSRSEMNVSTLELGDSALYLCASRRTSGGSPSTDTQYFGPGTRLTVL.

V usage is TRBV4-1 and J usage is TRBJ2-3; D is undetermined. The CDR3 contains 12 residues. Per germline, CDR1 MGHRA and CDR2 YSYEKL. V was clipped by 2 bases and J by 2 bases, with 2 bases between them. CDR3 coding DNA: TGCGCCAGCAGCCAACACACAGATACGCAGTATTTT. It encodes CASSQHTDTQYF.

About this clone: Sequence at one end of the junction differs from germline and may be a read error. The V gene is TRBV12-3 or TRBV12-4, the J gene TRBJ1-2; D perhaps matches TRBD1 (6 bases). CDR3 length: 11 residues. Here the CDR3 DNA reads TGTGCCAGCAGTGTACGGACAGCCCAACGCTTC. It translates to CASSVRTAQRF.

The chain couples TRBV9 to TRBJ1-4; no firm D call. This CDR3 spans 17 amino acids. The V gene's germline CDR1 is SGDLS and CDR2 YYNGEE. V shed 0 bases and J shed 0 bases, with 12 bases lying between them. CDR3 DNA: TGTGCCAGCAGCGTAGCAGCGGGTAGCCCAACTAATGAAAAACTGTTTTTT. Translating it yields CASSVAAGSPTNEKLFF.

V is TRBV7-2 and J is TRBJ2-5; 7 bases are a match to TRBD2. In germline, CDR1 is SGHTA, CDR2 FQGNSA. V lost 5 bases to trimming and J lost 2 bases; unmatched junction nucleotides: 8. The CDR3 runs 15 residues. DNA of the CDR3: TGTGCCAGCAGCCCCCTGGGACTAAAGCAAGAGACCCAGTACTTC. It codes for CASSPLGLKQETQYF.

This clone occurred a few times. The V gene is TRBV19, the J gene TRBJ1-5; D unresolved. Deletions cut 3 bases from V and 4 bases from J, with 16 bases between. Germline V lookup: CDR1 LNHDA, CDR2 SQIVND (reference sequence). The CDR3 is made up of 16 amino acids. The CDR3 nucleotides read TGTGCCAGTAGTATTCGGGTCCCGGACTTTAATCAGCCCCAGCATTTT. Translating it yields CASSIRVPDFNQPQHF.

This clone was detected a few times. CDR3 sequence (DNA): TGCGCCAGCAGCCCTCAGGGGGACAGGGGTACTGAAGCTTTCTTT. Translation gives CASSPQGDRGTEAFF. The chain uses TRBV5-1 and TRBJ1-1; TRBD1 aligns across 10 bases. V lost 4 bases to trimming and J lost 5 bases; unmatched junction nucleotides: 8. CDR3 length: 15 residues. The germline gives CDR1 SGHRS, CDR2 YFSETQ. The entire variable domain, with the rest obtained from reference TRBV5-1 and TRBJ1-1, is as follows: KAGVTQTPRYLIKTRGQQVTLSCSPISGHRSVSWYQQTPGQGLQFLFEYFSETQRNKGNFPGRFSGRQFSNSRSEMNVSTLELGDSALYLCASSPQGDRGTEAFFGQGTRLTVV.

The chain uses TRBV7-2 and TRBJ1-1, with 11 bases fitting TRBD1. CDR1 is SGHTA, CDR2 FQGNSA, per germline. V lost 1 base to trimming and J lost 1 base; unmatched junction nucleotides: 2. The CDR3 sequence is 16 residues long. The CDR3 loop is CASSLGDRGWNTEAFF. As DNA, the CDR3 is TGTGCCAGCAGCTTAGGGGACAGGGGGTGGAACACTGAAGCTTTCTTT. Based on the CDR3 plus reference TRBV7-2 and TRBJ1-1, the full variable domain is GAGVSQSPSNKVTEKGKDVELRCDPISGHTALYWYRQSLGQGLEFLIYFQGNSAPDKSGLPSDRFSAERTGGSVSTLTIQRTQQEDSAVYLCASSLGDRGWNTEAFFGQGTRLTVV.

This chain connects TRBV6-2 or TRBV6-3 to TRBJ1-2; maybe TRBD1 (5 bases). The CDR3 runs to 13 residues. Trimming stripped 3 bases from V and 6 bases from J, with 11 bases between. CDR1 MNHEY and CDR2 SVGEGT come from the germline V gene. This chain's CDR3 is CASSYRQGDGYTF. The DNA of the CDR3 is TGTGCCAGCAGTTATCGCCAGGGTGATGGCTACACCTTC.

This clone was recorded a few times. The chain is built from TRBV19 and TRBJ1-1, with no clear D. The CDR3 runs 11 residues. CDR1 and CDR2 from the germline V gene are LNHDA and SQIVND (reference sequence). V was trimmed by 7 bases and J by 1 base, leaving 4 bases between them. The CDR3 sequence: CASIRNTEAFF. The CDR3 DNA reads TGTGCCAGTATTCGGAACACTGAAGCTTTCTTT. The full variable domain, in which reference TRBV19 and TRBJ1-1 provide the parts outside the CDR3, is DGGITQSPKYLFRKEGQNVTLSCEQNLNHDAMYWYRQDPGQGLRLIYYSQIVNDFQKGDIAEGYSVSREKKESFPLTVTSAQKNPTAFYLCASIRNTEAFFGQGTRLTVV.

V is TRBV25-1 and J is TRBJ2-5; a possible D gene is TRBD1 (6 bases). Germline CDR1 is MGHDK and CDR2 is SYGVNS. The germline V and J ends were trimmed by 4 bases and 5 bases, with 14 bases remaining between them. CDR3 size: 14 residues. CDR3 nucleotide sequence: TGTGCCAGCAGTGTTGACAGGCTCCGGGAGACCCAGTACTTC. Protein: CASSVDRLRETQYF.

The chain has TRBV7-9 and TRBJ1-1; possibly TRBD1 for D (5 bases). Germline assignment: CDR1 SEHNR and CDR2 FQNEAQ (reference sequence). V was pared by 1 base and J by 6 bases, with 15 bases between. The CDR3 has 15 amino acids. The CDR3 protein is CASSLGLGEVPEAFF. The CDR3 region has the DNA TGTGCCAGCAGCTTAGGGTTGGGGGAGGTCCCTGAAGCTTTCTTT. Together with reference TRBV7-9 and TRBJ1-1, the CDR3 gives the full variable domain: DTGVSQNPRHKITKRGQNVTFRCDPISEHNRLYWYRQTLGQGPEFLTYFQNEAQLEKSRLLSDRFSAERPKGSFSTLEIQRTEQGDSAMYLCASSLGLGEVPEAFFGQGTRLTVV.

The chain has TRBV6-4 and TRBJ2-1; 7 bases are a match to TRBD2. The V gene end was trimmed by 3 bases and the J gene end by 3 bases; junction bases not matched to a gene: 5. CDR3 size: 15 residues. CDR1 is MRHNA, CDR2 SNTAGT, per germline. The CDR3 DNA is TGTGCCAGCAGTGAGCGGACTAGTAGCTACAATGAGCAGTTCTTC. Translation: CASSERTSSYNEQFF.

This sequence joins TRBV5-8 and TRBJ2-3, with 10 bases aligning to TRBD2. This CDR3 has 16 residues. The V segment lost 5 bases and the J segment 6 bases; nucleotides outside the gene matches: 12. Germline loops: CDR1 SGHTS, CDR2 YDEGEE. DNA for the CDR3: TGTGCCAGCAGTCACGGGTGGAGCGGGGGGGGCGATACGCAGTATTTT. Translation: CASSHGWSGGGDTQYF.

The chain links TRBV3-1 (or the pseudogene TRBV3-2) to TRBJ2-7; 9 bases are a match to TRBD2. The CDR3 extends over 15 amino acids. V trimming: 0 bases; J trimming: 6 bases; junction bases outside the gene matches: 6. CDR1 and CDR2 from the germline V gene are LGHDT and YNNKEL (reference sequence). In nucleotides, the CDR3 is TGTGCCAGCAGCCAAGAACGCGCGGGGGGGCGCGAGCAGTACTTC. Protein product: CASSQERAGGREQYF.

The CDR3 nucleotides read TGTGCCAGCAGCTTGGGTATAGCGGGGGGCAATGAGCAGTTCTTC. This sequence encodes CASSLGIAGGNEQFF. V gene TRBV5-4 combines with J gene TRBJ2-1; TRBD2 matches at 10 bases. J was trimmed by 6 bases and V by 0 bases; bases with no gene match: 3. The germline CDR1 and CDR2 sequences are SGHNT and YYREEE (reference sequence). The CDR3 spans 15 residues.

The chain uses TRBV2 and TRBJ2-3; 8 bases are a match to TRBD2. The CDR3 runs 17 residues. After removal of 7 bases from V and 0 bases from J, the junction contained 12 bases not matched to a gene. Per the germline V gene, CDR1 is SNHLY and CDR2 is FYNNEI. The CDR3 sequence: CASTKERVAGSTDTQYF. The CDR3 region has the DNA TGTGCCAGCACCAAAGAGAGGGTAGCGGGAAGCACAGATACGCAGTATTTT.

This chain links TRBV20-1 with TRBJ2-5; 8 positions match TRBD2. Germline-derived CDR1 and CDR2 are DFQATT and SNEGSKA (reference sequence). Trimming removed 3 bases from V and 5 bases from J; junction bases left unmatched: 8. CDR3 length: 14 residues. The CDR3, as DNA: TGCAGTGCTAGTAATGGACTAGCTTTGGAGACCCAGTACTTC. This codes for CSASNGLALETQYF.